This T cell receptor beta chain was identified in a study of T cell repertoires in cytomegalovirus infection. Study-level points and caveats: Predominance within the ex vivo response was attributable to HLA-C-restricted CMV-specific TCR beta clonotypes.

V lost 9 bases and J 4 bases, leaving 16 bases between the germline ends. The CDR3 runs 13 residues. From germline, CDR1 is MDHEN and CDR2 SYDVKM. About this clonotype itself: Antigen unknown.

TCRdb itself ran the reads through MiXCR, one entry per CDR3 protein. The sample has 150,000 to 200,000 distinct CDR3 sequences; over 15% are singletons. The chain carries TRBV28 and TRBJ2-7; D is tentatively TRBD1 or TRBD2 (5 bases each). Source material: CD8+ T cells from PBMCs. The receptor was isolated from a human donor in good health (CMV status not recorded). Some clones in this sample may be carry-over from other donors' samples. The CDR3 is CASGTAYLYEQYF. CDR3 bases: TGTGCCAGTGGGACGGCTTATCTATACGAGCAGTACTTC. Supplemented by reference TRBV28 and TRBJ2-7, the full variable domain reads DVKVTQSSRYLVKRTGEKVFLECVQDMDHENMFWYRQDPGLGLRLIYFSYDVKMKEKGDIPEGYSVSREKKERFSLILESASTNQTSMYLCASGTAYLYEQYFGPGTRLTVT.